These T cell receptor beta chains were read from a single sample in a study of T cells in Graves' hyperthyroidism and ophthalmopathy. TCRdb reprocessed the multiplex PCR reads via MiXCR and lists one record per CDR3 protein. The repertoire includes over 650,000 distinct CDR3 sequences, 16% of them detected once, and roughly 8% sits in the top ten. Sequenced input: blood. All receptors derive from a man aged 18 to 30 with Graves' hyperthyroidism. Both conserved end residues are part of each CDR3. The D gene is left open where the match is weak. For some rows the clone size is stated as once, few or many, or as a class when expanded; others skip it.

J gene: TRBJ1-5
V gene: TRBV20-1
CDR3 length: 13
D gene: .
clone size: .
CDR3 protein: CSAKEGLGQPQHF
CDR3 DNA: TGCAGTGCTAAGGAGGGGTTAGGGCAGCCCCAGCATTTT

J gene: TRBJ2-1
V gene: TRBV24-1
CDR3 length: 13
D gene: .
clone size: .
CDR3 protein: CATRAAAVNEQLF
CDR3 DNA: TGTGCCACCAGGGCGGCGGCAGTCAATGAGCAGCTCTTC

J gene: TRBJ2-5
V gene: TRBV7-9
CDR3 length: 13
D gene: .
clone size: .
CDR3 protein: CASSSVTWETQYF
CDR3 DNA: TGTGCCAGCAGCTCCGTGACTTGGGAGACCCAGTACTTC

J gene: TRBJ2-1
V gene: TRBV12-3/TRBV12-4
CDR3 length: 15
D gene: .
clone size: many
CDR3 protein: CASRPSTRILNEQFF
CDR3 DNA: TGTGCCAGCAGACCATCAACTAGGATTTTAAATGAGCAGTTCTTC

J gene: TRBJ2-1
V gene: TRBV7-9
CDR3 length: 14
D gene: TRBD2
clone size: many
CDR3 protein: CASSHLGTSNEQFF
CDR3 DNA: TGTGCCAGCAGCCACCTCGGGACTAGCAATGAGCAGTTCTTC

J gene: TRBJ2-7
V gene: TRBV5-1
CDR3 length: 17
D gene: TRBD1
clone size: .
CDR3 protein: CASSLGGQGLMTYEQYF
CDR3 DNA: TGCGCCAGCAGCTTGGGGGGACAGGGGCTAATGACCTACGAGCAGTACTTC

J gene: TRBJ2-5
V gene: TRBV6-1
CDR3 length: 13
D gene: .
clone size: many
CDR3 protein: CASGGPLHETQYF
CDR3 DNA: TGTGCCAGCGGGGGACCCCTTCATGAGACCCAGTACTTC

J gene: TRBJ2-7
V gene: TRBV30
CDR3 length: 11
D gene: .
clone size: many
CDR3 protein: CAWSSLYEQYF
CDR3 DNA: TGTGCCTGGAGTTCCCTCTACGAGCAGTACTTC

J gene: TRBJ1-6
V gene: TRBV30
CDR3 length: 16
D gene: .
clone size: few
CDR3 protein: CAWKSGGAPSNSPLHF
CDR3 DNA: TGTGCCTGGAAAAGCGGAGGGGCTCCTTCTAATTCACCCCTCCACTTT

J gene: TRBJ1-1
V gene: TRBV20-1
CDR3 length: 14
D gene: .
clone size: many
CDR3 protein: CSARKGAGTTEAFF
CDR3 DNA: TGCAGTGCTAGAAAAGGGGCAGGGACCACTGAAGCTTTCTTT

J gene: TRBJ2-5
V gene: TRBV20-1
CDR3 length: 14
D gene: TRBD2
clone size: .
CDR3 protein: CSARAALGRETQYF
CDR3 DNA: TGCAGTGCTAGAGCAGCCCTCGGGAGGGAGACCCAGTACTTC

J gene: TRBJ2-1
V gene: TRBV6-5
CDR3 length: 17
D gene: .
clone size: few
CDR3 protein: CASRGFMAGSSYNEQFF
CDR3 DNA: TGTGCCAGCCGAGGGTTCATGGCGGGTAGCTCCTACAATGAGCAGTTCTTC

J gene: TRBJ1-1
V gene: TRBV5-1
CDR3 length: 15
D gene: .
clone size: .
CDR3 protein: CAGSLAGKGISEAFF
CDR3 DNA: TGCGCCGGCAGCTTGGCCGGGAAGGGAATCTCTGAAGCTTTCTTT